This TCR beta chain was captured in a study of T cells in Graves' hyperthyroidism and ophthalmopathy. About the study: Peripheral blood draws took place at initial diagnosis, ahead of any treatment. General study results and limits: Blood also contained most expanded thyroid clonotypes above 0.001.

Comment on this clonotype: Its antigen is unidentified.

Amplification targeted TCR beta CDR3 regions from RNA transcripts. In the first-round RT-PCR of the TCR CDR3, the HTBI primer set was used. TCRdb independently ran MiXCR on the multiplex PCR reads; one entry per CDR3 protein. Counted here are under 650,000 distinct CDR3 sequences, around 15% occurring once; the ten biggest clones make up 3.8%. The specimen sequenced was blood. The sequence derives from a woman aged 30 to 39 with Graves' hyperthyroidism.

CDR3 DNA sequence: TGCGCCAGCAGCCAAGTGGGAGGAGGAGGGGAAAAACTGTTTTTT. Translated, it gives CASSQVGGGGEKLFF. The V call is TRBV4-3, the J call TRBJ1-4; no clear D. V was cut by 1 base and J by 8 bases, with 14 bases left in between. CDR1 and CDR2 from the germline V gene are LGHNA and YSLEER. The length of the CDR3 is 15 residues.